This T cell receptor beta chain was observed in a study of CXCR3-negative and CXCR3-positive naive CD8 T cells. Per CD8+ T cell subset, triplicate sorts of 250,000 to 350,000 cells each were done. The naive CD8+ gate required CD45RO-CCR7+CD27+CD95- phenotype. Germline V lookup: CDR1 LNHDA, CDR2 SQIVND (reference sequence). This CDR3 is 15 amino acids long. The TRB cDNA libraries were prepared by 5' RACE with UMI labels. TCRdb reprocessed the 5' RACE reads and stores each CDR3 protein as one record, lacking DNA. The table for this sample gives about 130,000 distinct CDR3 sequences. About this clonotype itself: No antigen is known for it.

General study points: Freshly isolated PBMCs were used in most assays, given partial CXCR3 loss after freezing. TRB CDR3s were more hydrophobic in CXCR3-positive than in CXCR3-negative naive cells. Much lower diversity was found in memory CD8+ cells, while both naive subsets had comparably high diversity.

The sequenced sample consisted of naive CXCR3+ CD8+ T cells from blood. Subset specified: CD45RO-CCR7+CD27+CD95- naive CD8+ T cells expressing CXCR3 (TNR3+). The genes are TRBV19 and TRBJ2-7; TCRdb indicates TRBD2, and absent DNA this call remains unverified. The TCR originated in a human donor in good health. Some clones in this sample may be carry-over from other donors' samples. The CDR3: CASSLGTSGRYEQYF.